This TCR beta chain emerged from a study of control samples from healthy donors and cancer patients (dated by TCRdb to 2019 to 2021). Libraries were built with the immunoSEQ multiplex PCR assay. The table comes from immuneACCESS by way of TCRdb, which keeps in-frame sequences with V and J called. Part of the clones is missing from these tables; in studies checked, under half for an unresolved V gene and the rest for unknown reasons. The sample yields approximately 180,000 clones; 90% to 95% were counted once. The top ten constitute 1.1% to 1.5% of the sample. V sheds 7 bases and J sheds 1 base, leaving 13 bases between their ends. The germline V gene (reference sequence) yields MNHNY for CDR1 and SVGAGI for CDR2. Counted from cysteine to phenylalanine, this CDR3 has 15 amino acids. Of the read, only the CDR3 DNA is kept; its 45 bases are in frame from base 1. This clone was seen once. The target of this receptor is not known. No per-base quality is available; no much larger clone lies one base away.

The sequencing sample was made of blood. This receptor was identified in a woman younger than 35 in good health. The sequence links TRBV6-6 to TRBJ2-2, with the D gene too uncertain to name. The nucleotides read TGTGCCAGCACCGCCGGGTCGGTGAACACCGGGGAGCTGTTTTTT. Its protein product is CASTAGSVNTGELFF.